One sample yielded the 9 T cell receptor beta chains listed below, sequenced in a study of T cells in localized non-small cell lung cancer. Data came from immunoSEQ multiplex PCR; TCRdb stores just in-frame clones and leaves some out. The data contain 50,000 to 75,000 clones, roughly 90% of them singletons. The sequencing used peripheral blood, collected before any cancer treatment. The receptors derive from a man between 40 and 70 years old with stage I squamous cell lung carcinoma.

The chain couples TRBV18 to TRBJ2-7; D perhaps matches TRBD2 (6 bases). In germline, CDR1 is KGHSH, CDR2 LQKENI. V was trimmed by 6 bases and J by 7 bases, leaving 19 bases between them. The CDR3 has 14 residues. CDR3 sequence: CASSGGTAEKEQYF. Here the CDR3 DNA reads TGTGCCAGCTCTGGCGGGACCGCGGAAAAGGAGCAGTACTTC.

The chain links TRBV2 to TRBJ2-3; 7 bases are a match to TRBD2. Germline V lookup: CDR1 SNHLY, CDR2 FYNNEI. V trimming: 8 bases; J trimming: 0 bases; junction bases outside the gene matches: 8. The CDR3 loop spans 15 amino acids. The CDR3 coding sequence is TGTGCCAGCCTTCAGTCAGCGGGGAGCACAGATACGCAGTATTTT. Its protein is CASLQSAGSTDTQYF.

Here the CDR3 DNA reads TGTGCCAGCAGTTTGGACAGGGTGCCTAACACTGAAGCTTTCTTT. Protein: CASSLDRVPNTEAFF. V usage is TRBV28 and J usage is TRBJ1-1, with 8 bases lining up with TRBD1. Trimming at V came to 3 bases and at J to 2 bases, leaving 5 bases not matched to a gene. The CDR3 length is 15 residues. The germline V gene encodes CDR1 MDHEN and CDR2 SYDVKM.

The V call is TRBV4-3, the J call TRBJ2-3, with TRBD2 matching over 10 bases. The CDR3 has 15 residues. The J segment lost 7 bases and the V segment lost 4 bases, leaving 8 bases of the junction unmatched. Per the germline V gene, CDR1 is LGHNA and CDR2 is YSLEER. CDR3 loop: CASSPQLAGRYTQYF. For the CDR3, the DNA is TGCGCCAGCAGCCCCCAACTAGCGGGACGATATACGCAGTATTTT.

V usage is TRBV30 and J usage is TRBJ2-7; D call uncertain. The V gene's germline CDR1 is GTSNPN and CDR2 SVGIG (reference sequence). V lost 2 bases, J lost 2 bases, and 10 bases lay in between. The CDR3 runs to 13 residues. CDR3 bases: TGTGCCTGGAGTTCGGACCCGACCTACGAGCAGTACTTC. Translation: CAWSSDPTYEQYF. The full variable domain, in which reference TRBV30 and TRBJ2-7 provide the parts outside the CDR3, is SQTIHQWPATLVQPVGSPLSLECTVEGTSNPNLYWYRQAAGRGLQLLFYSVGIGQISSEVPQNLSASRPQDRQFILSSKKLLLSDSGFYLCAWSSDPTYEQYFGPGTRLTVT.

The gene calls are TRBV5-1 and TRBJ1-5; no firm D call. CDR3 size: 13 residues. Trimming stripped 5 bases from V and 4 bases from J, with 10 bases between. The germline V gene has CDR1 SGHRS and CDR2 YFSETQ. The CDR3 loop is CASSQEANQPQHF. CDR3 coding DNA: TGCGCCAGCAGTCAGGAGGCGAATCAGCCCCAGCATTTT.

Only one count was recorded for this clone. V usage is TRBV5-8 and J usage is TRBJ1-1; tentatively, D is TRBD1 (6 bases). CDR3 length: 16 amino acids. CDR1 is SGHTS and CDR2 is YDEGEE in the germline V gene. The V gene lost 3 bases and the J gene lost 10 bases, with 25 bases spanning the gap. The CDR3 nucleotides read TGTGCCAGCAGCTCTAATCCTACAGGGTATCGCGGCGGAGCTTTCTTT. Encoded protein: CASSSNPTGYRGGAFF.

The chain employs TRBV11-2 and TRBJ2-1; D gene ambiguous. The CDR3 has 15 residues. The V and J ends lost 1 base and 3 bases respectively, with 10 bases between them. From germline, CDR1 is SGHAT and CDR2 FQNNGV. CDR3 amino acids: CASSLVVLSYNEQFF. The CDR3 DNA reads as TGTGCCAGCAGCTTAGTGGTGTTGAGCTACAATGAGCAGTTCTTC.

The rearrangement joins TRBV4-1 to TRBJ2-1; 11 nucleotides match TRBD2. Germline V gene data show CDR1 as MGHRA and CDR2 as YSYEKL. V trimming: 7 bases; J trimming: 4 bases; junction bases outside the gene matches: 9. The CDR3 has 16 amino acids. The chain's CDR3 is CASTEGSSGGYNEQFF. DNA for the CDR3: TGCGCCAGCACCGAAGGGTCTAGCGGGGGGTACAATGAGCAGTTCTTC.